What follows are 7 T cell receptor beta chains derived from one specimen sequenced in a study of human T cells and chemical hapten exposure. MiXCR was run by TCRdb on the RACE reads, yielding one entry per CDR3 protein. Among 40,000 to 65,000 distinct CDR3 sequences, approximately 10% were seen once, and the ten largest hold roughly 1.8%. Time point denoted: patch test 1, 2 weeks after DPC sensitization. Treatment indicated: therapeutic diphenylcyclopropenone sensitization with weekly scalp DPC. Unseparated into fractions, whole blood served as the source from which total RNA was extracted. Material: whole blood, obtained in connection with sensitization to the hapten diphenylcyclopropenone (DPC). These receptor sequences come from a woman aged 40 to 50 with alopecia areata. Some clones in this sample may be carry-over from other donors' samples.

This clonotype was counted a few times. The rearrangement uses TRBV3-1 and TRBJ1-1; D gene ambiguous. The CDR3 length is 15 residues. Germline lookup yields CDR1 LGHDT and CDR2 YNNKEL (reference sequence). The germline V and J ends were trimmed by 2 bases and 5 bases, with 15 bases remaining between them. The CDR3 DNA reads TGTGCCAGCAGCCAATCCGTGTTGGTAAATACTGAAGCTTTCTTT. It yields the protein CASSQSVLVNTEAFF.

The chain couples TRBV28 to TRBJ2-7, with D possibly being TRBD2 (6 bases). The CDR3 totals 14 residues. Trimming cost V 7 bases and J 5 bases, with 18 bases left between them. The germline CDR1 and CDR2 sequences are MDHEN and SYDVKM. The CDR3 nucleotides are TGTGCCAGCACCCCAAGGCGGGGAACCAACGAGCAGTACTTC. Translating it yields CASTPRRGTNEQYF.

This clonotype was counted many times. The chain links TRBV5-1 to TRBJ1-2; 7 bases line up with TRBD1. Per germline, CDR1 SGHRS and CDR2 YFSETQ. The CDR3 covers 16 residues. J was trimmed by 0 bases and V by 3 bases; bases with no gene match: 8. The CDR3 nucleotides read TGCGCCAGCAGCTCAGGTGGGACAGTCACTAACTATGGCTACACCTTC. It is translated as CASSSGGTVTNYGYTF.

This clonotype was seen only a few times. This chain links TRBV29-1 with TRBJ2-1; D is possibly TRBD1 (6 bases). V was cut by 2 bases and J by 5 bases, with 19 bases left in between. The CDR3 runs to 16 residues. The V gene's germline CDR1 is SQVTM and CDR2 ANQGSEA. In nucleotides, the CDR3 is TGCAGCGTTGAAATCCCTGGGTGGGGGCGAGACAATGAGCAGTTCTTC. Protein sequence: CSVEIPGWGRDNEQFF.

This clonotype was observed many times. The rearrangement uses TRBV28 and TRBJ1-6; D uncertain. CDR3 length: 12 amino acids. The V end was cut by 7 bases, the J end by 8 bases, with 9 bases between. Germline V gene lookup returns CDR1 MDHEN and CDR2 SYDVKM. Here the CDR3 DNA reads TGTGCCAGCAAAGACACCTATTCACCCCTCCACTTT. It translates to CASKDTYSPLHF.

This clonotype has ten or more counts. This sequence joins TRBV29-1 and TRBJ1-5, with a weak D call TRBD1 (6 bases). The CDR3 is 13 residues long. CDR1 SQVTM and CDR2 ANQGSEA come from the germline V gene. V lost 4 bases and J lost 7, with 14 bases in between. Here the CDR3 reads CSVATTDRQPQHF. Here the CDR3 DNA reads TGCAGCGTTGCTACCACTGACAGGCAGCCCCAGCATTTT.

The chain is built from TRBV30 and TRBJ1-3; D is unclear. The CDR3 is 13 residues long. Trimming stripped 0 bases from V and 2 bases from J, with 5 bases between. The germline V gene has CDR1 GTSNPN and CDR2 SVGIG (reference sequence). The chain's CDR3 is CAWSVLAGNTIYF. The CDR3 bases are TGTGCCTGGAGTGTACTGGCTGGAAACACCATATATTTT.